Following are 13 T cell receptor beta chains from one sample sequenced in a study of blood T cell repertoires in COVID-19. This table comes from immunoSEQ multiplex PCR, and its TCRdb copy is limited to in-frame clones, with some not included. The sample holds roughly 280,000 clones; more than 75% are singletons and the top ten take about 5.2%. The sequenced sample consisted of peripheral blood. The receptors stem from a woman between 55 and 75 years old with COVID-19, enrolled during active disease.

V is TRBV21-1 and J is TRBJ2-3; the DNA was not compared with TRBD2, the D call given in the table. TRBV21-1 corresponds to a pseudogene. The CDR3 spans 19 residues. The CDR3 is CASSKLQREGRGTTDTQYF. The CDR3 region has the DNA TGTGCCAGCAGCAAACTCCAGCGGGAGGGCCGAGGGACGACAGATACGCAGTATTTT.

The chain recombines TRBV27 with TRBJ1-5, with 7 bases lining up with TRBD1. The CDR3 totals 15 residues. After removal of 8 bases from V and 5 bases from J, the junction contained 12 bases not matched to a gene. Germline CDR1 and CDR2: MNHEY and SMNVEV (reference sequence). The CDR3 coding sequence is TGTGCCAGCGGCCCCGCCTACAGGGGTGATCAGCCCCAGCATTTT. Amino acid sequence: CASGPAYRGDQPQHF.

The rearrangement uses TRBV25-1 and TRBJ2-3, with D possibly being TRBD2 (5 bases). The CDR3 length is 11 residues. V shed 5 bases and J shed 5 bases, with 5 bases lying between them. CDR1 is MGHDK and CDR2 is SYGVNS in the germline V gene. Here the CDR3 reads CASSTRDTQYF. Written as DNA, the CDR3 is TGTGCCAGCAGTACTAGAGATACGCAGTATTTT.

This clone has just one count. The chain links TRBV6-2 or TRBV6-3 to TRBJ1-5, with D possibly matching TRBD1 (6 bases). Looked up from germline, CDR1 is MNHEY and CDR2 is SVGEGT. Between the trimmed V and J ends, which lost 5 bases and 3 bases, there was a span of 20 bases. The CDR3 length is 17 residues. The CDR3 bases are TGTGCCAGCAGTCCCCCCCGGGTGGGGGCTAACAATCAGCCCCAGCATTTT. It is translated as CASSPPRVGANNQPQHF.

This chain connects TRBV4-2 to TRBJ1-4, with D hard to call. The V and J ends lost 0 bases and 10 bases respectively, with 12 bases between them. Germline CDR1 is LGHNA and CDR2 is YNFKEQ. The CDR3 spans 14 residues. The CDR3 DNA reads TGTGCCAGCAGCCAAGAGCGGCAGACCGGAAAACTGTTTTTT. Amino acids: CASSQERQTGKLFF.

Concerning this clone itself: Other nucleotide sequences from this sample produce the same CDR3. The rearrangement uses TRBV19 and TRBJ1-3, with unresolved D. Germline CDR1 reads LNHDA; CDR2 reads SQIVND (reference sequence). This CDR3 region has 13 residues. With 5 bases removed from V and 0 bases from J, the gap between germline ends came to 5 bases. The CDR3 bases are TGTGCCAGTAGTGTTAGCTCTGGAAACACCATATATTTT. This sequence encodes CASSVSSGNTIYF.

The V gene is TRBV7-2, the J gene TRBJ2-7; 14 positions match TRBD2. The V gene's germline CDR1 is SGHTA and CDR2 FQGNSA. CDR3 size: 18 residues. V shed 4 bases and J 2 bases; nucleotides not matched to a gene: 10. Here the CDR3 reads CASSSVPGLAGATYEQYF. The CDR3 nucleotides are TGTGCCAGCAGCTCAGTCCCGGGACTAGCGGGGGCTACCTACGAGCAGTACTTC.

The chain employs TRBV19 and TRBJ2-3, with 12 bases matching TRBD2. CDR1 and CDR2 from the germline V gene are LNHDA and SQIVND (reference sequence). V lost 2 bases and J lost 10; bases outside the gene matches: 25. This CDR3 spans 21 amino acids. The CDR3 sequence is CASSIRSLASGRATRARAQYF. The CDR3 DNA is TGTGCCAGTAGTATAAGGTCCCTAGCTAGCGGGAGGGCCACCCGCGCCCGGGCGCAGTATTTT. Looking up the rest from reference TRBV19 and TRBJ2-3 gives the full variable domain: DGGITQSPKYLFRKEGQNVTLSCEQNLNHDAMYWYRQDPGQGLRLIYYSQIVNDFQKGDIAEGYSVSREKKESFPLTVTSAQKNPTAFYLCASSIRSLASGRATRARAQYFGPGTRLTVL.

The V and J genes are TRBV5-1 and TRBJ2-1, with a possible D match to TRBD2 (6 bases). The germline V gene encodes CDR1 SGHRS and CDR2 YFSETQ. The CDR3 runs to 16 residues. The germline V and J ends were trimmed by 4 bases and 1 base, with 15 bases remaining between them. The CDR3 is CASSPALEGSYNEQFF. The DNA of the CDR3 is TGCGCCAGCAGCCCGGCCCTGGAGGGTTCCTACAATGAGCAGTTCTTC.

The J gene is TRBJ1-4, the V gene TRBV7-9, with 9 bases identical to TRBD1. CDR1 is SEHNR, CDR2 FQNEAQ, per germline (reference sequence). CDR3 length: 14 amino acids. The ends lost 2 bases at V and 8 bases at J; junction bases unmatched: 3. CDR3 DNA sequence: TGTGCCAGCAGCTTACAAACAGGGGGCGAAAAACTGTTTTTT. Translated: CASSLQTGGEKLFF.

A single count supports this clone. The genes are TRBV19 and TRBJ2-7; possible D gene TRBD2, 5 bases. The CDR3 is 12 amino acids. Trimming stripped 6 bases from V and 6 bases from J, with 12 bases between. Germline CDR1 is LNHDA and CDR2 is SQIVND (reference sequence). The CDR3 coding sequence is TGTGCCAGTAGCCCCCCGGCGGGCGAGCAGTACTTC. Protein: CASSPPAGEQYF.

The CDR3 DNA reads TGTGCCAGCAGCTTTTGGACCGGGACCTCCGGGAGCAATGAGCAGTTCTTC. Its translation: CASSFWTGTSGSNEQFF. The chain recombines TRBV5-6 with TRBJ2-1; TRBD2 might be the D (6 bases). Trimming shortened V by 2 bases and J by 6 bases, and 21 bases separated the two germline ends. Germline-derived CDR1 and CDR2 are SGHDT and YYEEEE. The CDR3 covers 17 residues.

This clone turned up a few times. The V and J genes are TRBV7-8 and TRBJ2-7; the match to TRBD1 covers 12 bases. This CDR3 spans 21 amino acids. V trimming: 5 bases; J trimming: 6 bases; junction bases outside the gene matches: 26. Germline assignment: CDR1 SGHVS and CDR2 FQNEAQ. Here the CDR3 DNA reads TGTGCCAGCAGCCTGGGACAGGGGGCTTATCGGGCCCCATTAAGGACCCTCGAGCAGTACTTC. This translates into CASSLGQGAYRAPLRTLEQYF. The whole variable domain, filled in from reference TRBV7-8 and TRBJ2-7, reads GAGVSQSPRYKVAKRGQDVALRCDPISGHVSLFWYQQALGQGPEFLTYFQNEAQLDKSGLPSDRFFAERPEGSVSTLKIQRTQQEDSAVYLCASSLGQGAYRAPLRTLEQYFGPGTRLTVT.